Following are 4 T cell receptor beta chains from one sample sequenced in a study of blood T cell repertoires in COVID-19. TCRdb's copy holds only in-frame clones and misses some; the assay was immunoSEQ multiplex PCR. The profile shows some 130,000 clones, around 80% of them singletons. The sample comprised peripheral blood. Source of these receptors: a man in his 70s with acute or convalescent COVID-19.

The J gene is TRBJ1-2, the V gene TRBV27, with D maybe TRBD1 (5 bases). Trimming removed 8 bases at V and 4 bases at J, with 20 bases between. This CDR3 is built from 15 residues. The V gene's germline CDR1 is MNHEY and CDR2 SMNVEV (reference sequence). The CDR3 protein is CASALLAQGSYGYTF. The CDR3 nucleotides read TGTGCCAGCGCTCTCTTGGCCCAGGGTAGCTATGGCTACACCTTC.

The chain joins TRBV20-1 to TRBJ1-2; no definite D call. From germline, CDR1 is DFQATT and CDR2 SNEGSKA (reference sequence). This CDR3 is 11 amino acids long. V lost 3 bases and J lost 4, with 6 bases in between. The CDR3 reads CSARTGYGYTF. CDR3 bases: TGCAGTGCTAGGACGGGCTATGGCTACACCTTC.

This clone has just a few counts. The CDR3 DNA sequence: TGTGCCAGCAGTTACAGGGGGCACGCTTTCTTT. Its translation is CASSYRGHAFF. The J gene is TRBJ1-1, the V gene TRBV6-5; 7 nucleotides agree with TRBD1. V was pared by 2 bases and J by 11 bases, with 2 bases of the junction left unmatched. CDR1 MNHEY and CDR2 SVGAGI come from the germline V gene. The CDR3 runs to 11 residues.

CDR3 coding DNA: TGTGCCAGTACCCCGGGGGACGCCCCCCACGAGACCCAGTACTTC. This gives the protein CASTPGDAPHETQYF. The chain couples TRBV19 to TRBJ2-5; weak D call: TRBD2 (6 bases). The CDR3 extends over 15 amino acids. Germline-derived CDR1 and CDR2 are LNHDA and SQIVND (reference sequence). Trimming stripped 7 bases from V and 5 bases from J, with 20 bases between.